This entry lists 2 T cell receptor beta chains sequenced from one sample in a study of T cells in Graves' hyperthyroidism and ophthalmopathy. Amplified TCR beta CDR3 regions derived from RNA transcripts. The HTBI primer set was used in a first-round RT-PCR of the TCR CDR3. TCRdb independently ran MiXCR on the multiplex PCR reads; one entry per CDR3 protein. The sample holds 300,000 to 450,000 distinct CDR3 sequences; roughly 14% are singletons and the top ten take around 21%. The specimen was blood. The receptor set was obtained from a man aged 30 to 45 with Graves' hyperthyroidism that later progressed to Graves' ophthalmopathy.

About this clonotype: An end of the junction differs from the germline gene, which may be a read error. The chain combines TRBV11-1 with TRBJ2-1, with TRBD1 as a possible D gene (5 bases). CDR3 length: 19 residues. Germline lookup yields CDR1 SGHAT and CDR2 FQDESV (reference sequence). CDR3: CASSLALRQGKSSCNEQFF. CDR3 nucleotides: TGTGCCAGCAGCTTAGCGCTTAGGCAGGGAAAGAGCTCCTGCAATGAGCAGTTCTTC.

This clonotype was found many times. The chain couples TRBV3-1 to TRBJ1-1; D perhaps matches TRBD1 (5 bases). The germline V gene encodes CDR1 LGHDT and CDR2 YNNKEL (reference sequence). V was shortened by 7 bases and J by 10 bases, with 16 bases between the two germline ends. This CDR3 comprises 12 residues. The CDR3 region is CASTKESGGAFF. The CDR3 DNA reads TGTGCCAGCACCAAGGAGAGTGGGGGAGCTTTCTTT. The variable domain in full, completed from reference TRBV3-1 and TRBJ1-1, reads DTAVSQTPKYLVTQMGNDKSIKCEQNLGHDTMYWYKQDSKKFLKIMFSYNNKELIINETVPNRFSPKSPDKAHLNLHINSLELGDSAVYFCASTKESGGAFFGQGTRLTVV.